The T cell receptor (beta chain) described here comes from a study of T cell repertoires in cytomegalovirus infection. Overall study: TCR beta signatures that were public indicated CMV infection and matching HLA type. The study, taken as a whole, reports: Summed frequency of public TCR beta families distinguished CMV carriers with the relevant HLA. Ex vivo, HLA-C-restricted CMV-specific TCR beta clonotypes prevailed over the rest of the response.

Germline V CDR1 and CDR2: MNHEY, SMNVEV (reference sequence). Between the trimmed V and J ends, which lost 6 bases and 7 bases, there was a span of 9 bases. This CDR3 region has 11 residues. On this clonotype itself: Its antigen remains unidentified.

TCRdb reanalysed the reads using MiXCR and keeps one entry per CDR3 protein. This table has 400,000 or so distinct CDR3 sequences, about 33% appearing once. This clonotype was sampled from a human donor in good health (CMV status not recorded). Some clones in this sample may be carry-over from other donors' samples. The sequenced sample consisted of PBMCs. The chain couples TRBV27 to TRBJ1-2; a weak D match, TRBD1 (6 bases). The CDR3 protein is CASRQGGGYTF. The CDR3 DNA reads TGTGCCAGCAGACAGGGTGGTGGCTACACCTTC.